Listed here are 5 T cell receptor beta chains from one sample, sequenced in a study of CD8+CD57+ T cells in acquired aplastic anemia. TCR beta VDJ and CDR3 profiles were obtained from a genomic DNA template. Each CDR3 protein gets one entry after TCRdb re-called the reads with MiXCR. The table lists 75,000 to 90,000 distinct CDR3 sequences, approximately 45% of them singletons. Sequenced input: sorted CD4+, CD8+, or CD8+CD57+ T cells (not recorded which) from PBMCs. The receptors here all came from a human donor in good health, serving as a control.

This clonotype appeared many times. The chain is built from TRBV29-1 and TRBJ1-1, with D possibly TRBD1 on 6 matching bases. Per germline, CDR1 SQVTM and CDR2 ANQGSEA. Trimming removed 7 bases from V and 1 base from J, with 10 bases in between. The CDR3 consists of 12 residues. CDR3 sequence reads: CSALTGNTEAFF. The CDR3 DNA follows: TGCAGCGCTTTGACAGGGAACACTGAAGCTTTCTTT.

V gene TRBV2 combines with J gene TRBJ1-2; D ambiguous. Per germline, CDR1 SNHLY and CDR2 FYNNEI. The CDR3 has 14 amino acids. Trimming took off 4 bases at V and 7 bases at J, with 16 bases between the two ends. The CDR3 coding sequence is TGTGCCAGCAGTGGAGCGCGCGGACCAGTTGGCTACACCTTC. It encodes CASSGARGPVGYTF.

This clonotype was counted many times. The rearrangement uses TRBV2 and TRBJ1-1; 7 nucleotides line up with TRBD1. Germline CDR1 reads SNHLY; CDR2 reads FYNNEI. This CDR3 has 13 amino acids. V was pared by 9 bases and J by 1 base, with 5 bases of the junction left unmatched. The CDR3 spells CASRDSQNTEAFF. The CDR3 nucleotides read TGTGCCAGTCGGGACAGTCAGAACACTGAAGCTTTCTTT.

With regard to this clonotype: Mismatch with germline at one junction end may stem from a read error. V is TRBV19 and J is TRBJ2-2; 8 bases match TRBD2. Per germline, CDR1 LNHDA and CDR2 SQIVND (reference sequence). CDR3 length: 15 amino acids. The CDR3 protein is CASSTGTRLTGKLFF. DNA of the CDR3: TGTGCCAGTAGTACCGGGACTAGACTCACCGGGAAGCTGTTTTTT.

The chain couples TRBV14 to TRBJ1-2; D not certain. The CDR3 has 12 residues. Per germline, CDR1 SGHDN and CDR2 FVKESK. Trimming removed 2 bases from V and 3 bases from J, with 4 bases in between. The DNA of the CDR3 is TGTGCCAGCAGCCAATCCCACTATGGCTACACCTTC. This translates into CASSQSHYGYTF.